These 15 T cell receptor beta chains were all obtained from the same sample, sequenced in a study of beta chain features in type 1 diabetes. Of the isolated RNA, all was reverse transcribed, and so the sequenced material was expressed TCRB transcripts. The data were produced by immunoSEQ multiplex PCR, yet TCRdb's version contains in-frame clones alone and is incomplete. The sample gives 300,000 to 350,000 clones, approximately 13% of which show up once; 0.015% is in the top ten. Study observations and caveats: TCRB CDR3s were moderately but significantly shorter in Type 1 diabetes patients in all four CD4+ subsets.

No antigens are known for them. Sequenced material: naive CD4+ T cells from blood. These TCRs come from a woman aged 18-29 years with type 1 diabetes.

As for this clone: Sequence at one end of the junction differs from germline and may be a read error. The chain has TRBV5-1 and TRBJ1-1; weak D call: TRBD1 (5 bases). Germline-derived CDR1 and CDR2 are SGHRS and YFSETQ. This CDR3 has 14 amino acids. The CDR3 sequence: CTSSSGTENTEAFF. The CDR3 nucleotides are TGCACCAGCAGCAGCGGGACGGAGAACACTGAAGCTTTCTTT.

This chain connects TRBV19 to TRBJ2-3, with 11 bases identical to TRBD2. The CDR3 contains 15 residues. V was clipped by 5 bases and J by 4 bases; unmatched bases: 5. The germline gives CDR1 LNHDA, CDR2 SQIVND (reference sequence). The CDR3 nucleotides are TGTGCCAGTAGTCCGCTAGCGGGAGGTCCAGATACGCAGTATTTT. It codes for CASSPLAGGPDTQYF.

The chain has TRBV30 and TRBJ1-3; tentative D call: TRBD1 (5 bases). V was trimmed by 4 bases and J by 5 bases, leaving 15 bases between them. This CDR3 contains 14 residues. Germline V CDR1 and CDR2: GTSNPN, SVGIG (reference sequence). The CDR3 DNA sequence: TGTGCCTGGACCCTGGGGGGGTTTAGAAACACCATATATTTT. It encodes CAWTLGGFRNTIYF.

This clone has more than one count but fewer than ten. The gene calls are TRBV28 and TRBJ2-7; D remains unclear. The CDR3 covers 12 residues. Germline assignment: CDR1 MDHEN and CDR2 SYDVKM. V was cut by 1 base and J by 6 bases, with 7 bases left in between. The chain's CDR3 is CASSLFGSEQYF. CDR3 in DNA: TGTGCCAGCAGTTTATTCGGGTCCGAGCAGTACTTC.

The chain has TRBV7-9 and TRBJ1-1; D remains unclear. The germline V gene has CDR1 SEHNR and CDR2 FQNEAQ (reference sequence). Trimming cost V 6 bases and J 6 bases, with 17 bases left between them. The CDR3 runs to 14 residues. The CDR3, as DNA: TGTGCCAGCAGGTTTAGTGGGGAGGGCGCTGAAGCTTTCTTT. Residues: CASRFSGEGAEAFF.

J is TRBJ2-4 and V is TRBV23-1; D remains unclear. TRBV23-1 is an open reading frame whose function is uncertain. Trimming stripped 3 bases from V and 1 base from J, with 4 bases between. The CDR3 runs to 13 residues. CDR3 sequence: CASSHRAKNIQYF. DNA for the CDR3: TGCGCCAGCAGTCATCGGGCCAAAAACATTCAGTACTTC.

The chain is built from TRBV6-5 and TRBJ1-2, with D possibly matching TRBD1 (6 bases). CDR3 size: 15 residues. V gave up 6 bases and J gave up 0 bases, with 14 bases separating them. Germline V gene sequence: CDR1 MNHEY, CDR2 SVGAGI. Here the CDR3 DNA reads TGTGCCAGCAGCCCCGGGACACCCCCTAACTATGGCTACACCTTC. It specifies CASSPGTPPNYGYTF.

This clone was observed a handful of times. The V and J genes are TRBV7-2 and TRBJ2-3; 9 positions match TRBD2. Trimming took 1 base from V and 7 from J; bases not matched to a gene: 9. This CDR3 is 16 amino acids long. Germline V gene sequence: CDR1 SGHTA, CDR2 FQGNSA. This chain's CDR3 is CASSLVGGRASNTQYF. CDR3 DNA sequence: TGTGCCAGCAGCTTAGTTGGCGGGAGGGCCTCGAATACGCAGTATTTT.

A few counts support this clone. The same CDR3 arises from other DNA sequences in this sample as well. The CDR3 reads CASSLDGYEQYF. DNA of the CDR3: TGTGCCAGCAGCTTGGACGGGTACGAGCAGTACTTC. This rearrangement joins TRBV5-4 to TRBJ2-7; no firm D call. The CDR3 loop spans 12 amino acids. Trimming took 0 bases from V and 4 from J, leaving 5 bases between them. The germline V gene encodes CDR1 SGHNT and CDR2 YYREEE (reference sequence). Supplemented by reference TRBV5-4 and TRBJ2-7, the full variable domain reads ETGVTQSPTHLIKTRGQQVTLRCSSQSGHNTVSWYQQALGQGPQFIFQYYREEENGRGNFPPRFSGLQFPNYSSELNVNALELDDSALYLCASSLDGYEQYFGPGTRLTVT.

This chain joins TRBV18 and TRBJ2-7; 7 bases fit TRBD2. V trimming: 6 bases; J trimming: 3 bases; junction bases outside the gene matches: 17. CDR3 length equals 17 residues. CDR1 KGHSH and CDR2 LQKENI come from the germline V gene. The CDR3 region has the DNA TGTGCCAGCTCCCAATCGGGGGGAGGACTGGAAAGCTACGAGCAGTACTTC. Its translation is CASSQSGGGLESYEQYF. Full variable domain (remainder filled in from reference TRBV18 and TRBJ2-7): NAGVMQNPRHLVRRRGQEARLRCSPMKGHSHVYWYRQLPEEGLKFMVYLQKENIIDESGMPKERFSAEFPKEGPSILRIQQVVRGDSAAYFCASSQSGGGLESYEQYFGPGTRLTVT.

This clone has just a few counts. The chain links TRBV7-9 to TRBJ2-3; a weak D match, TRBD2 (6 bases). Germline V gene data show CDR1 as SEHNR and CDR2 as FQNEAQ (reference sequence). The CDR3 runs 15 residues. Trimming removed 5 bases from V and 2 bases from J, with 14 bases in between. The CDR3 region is CASSPTSFPTDTQYF. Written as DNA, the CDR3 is TGTGCCAGCAGCCCGACTAGTTTTCCCACAGATACGCAGTATTTT.

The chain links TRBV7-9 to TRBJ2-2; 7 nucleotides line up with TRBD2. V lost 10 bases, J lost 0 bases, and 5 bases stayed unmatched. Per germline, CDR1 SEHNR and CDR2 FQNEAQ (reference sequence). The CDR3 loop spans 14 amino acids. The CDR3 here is CAKREGANTGELFF. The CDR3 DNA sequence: TGTGCCAAGAGGGAGGGAGCGAACACCGGGGAGCTGTTTTTT.

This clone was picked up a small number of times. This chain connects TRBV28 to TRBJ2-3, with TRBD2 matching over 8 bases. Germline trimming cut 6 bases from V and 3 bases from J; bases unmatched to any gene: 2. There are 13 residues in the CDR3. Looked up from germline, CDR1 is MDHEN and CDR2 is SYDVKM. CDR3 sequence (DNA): TGTGCCAGCAGCGGGGGGGCGACAGATACGCAGTATTTT. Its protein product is CASSGGATDTQYF.

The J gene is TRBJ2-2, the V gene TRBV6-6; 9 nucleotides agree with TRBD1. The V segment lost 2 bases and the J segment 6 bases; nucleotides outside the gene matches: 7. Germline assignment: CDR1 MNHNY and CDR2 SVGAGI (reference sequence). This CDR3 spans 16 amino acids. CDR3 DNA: TGTGCCAGCAGTTACATAAGACAGGGGGGCGCCGGGGAGCTGTTTTTT. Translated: CASSYIRQGGAGELFF.

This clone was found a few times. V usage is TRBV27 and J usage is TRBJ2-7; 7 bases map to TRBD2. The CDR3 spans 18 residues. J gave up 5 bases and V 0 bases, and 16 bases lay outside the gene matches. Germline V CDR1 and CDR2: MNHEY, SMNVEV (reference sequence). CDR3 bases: TGTGCCAGCAGTTTATCCCGGCTGGCGGGAGAGGTTACAGACGAGCAGTACTTC. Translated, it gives CASSLSRLAGEVTDEQYF.